Listed below are T cell receptor beta chains from one sample, sequenced in a study of beta chain features in type 1 diabetes. This table comes from immunoSEQ multiplex PCR, and its TCRdb copy is limited to in-frame clones, with some not included. Among approximately 730,000 clones listed, roughly an eighth were seen once. Sequenced material: naive CD4+ T cells from blood. The receptors were sampled from a man aged 18 to 29 with type 1 diabetes. Each CDR3 is given with its conserved first and last residue. The order of the fields is V gene, clone size, D gene, J gene, CDR3 DNA, CDR3 protein. D genes are given only for firm matches. The size entry is marked missing in some rows and otherwise reads once, few, many or a size class.

TRBV6-5	NA	NA	TRBJ2-7	TGTGCCAGCAGCCTGCAGGGTCGCTTCCCCCACGAGCAGTACTTC	CASSLQGRFPHEQYF
TRBV28	NA	NA	TRBJ2-6	TGTGCCAGCAGTTTACAGAGCTCTGGGGCCAACGTCCTGACTTTC	CASSLQSSGANVLTF
TRBV4-1	NA	NA	TRBJ2-2	TGCGCCAGCAGCCAGAGGGCAGACCCTAGCGGGGAGCTGTTTTTT	CASSQRADPSGELFF
TRBV5-1	NA	NA	TRBJ2-2	TGCGCCAGCATATTTGGTGTTAACACCGGGGAGCTGTTTTTT	CASIFGVNTGELFF
TRBV19	NA	NA	TRBJ2-5	TGTGCCAGTAGTGTAGTTGTACAAGAGACCCAGTACTTC	CASSVVVQETQYF
TRBV27	NA	TRBD2	TRBJ2-1	TGTGCCAGCAGTACTTTAGCGGGGTACGTTGGCAATGAGCAGTTCTTC	CASSTLAGYVGNEQFF
TRBV25-1	NA	NA	TRBJ2-3	TGTGCCAGCAGTGGGGCGAGATACACAGATACGCAGTATTTT	CASSGARYTDTQYF
TRBV30	NA	NA	TRBJ1-4	TGTGCCTGGAGTGCCACAGGAGATGAAAAACTGTTTTTT	CAWSATGDEKLFF
TRBV7-9	few	NA	TRBJ2-1	TGTGCCAGCAGCTTAGTTCCACTTAATGAGCAGTTCTTC	CASSLVPLNEQFF
TRBV28	NA	NA	TRBJ1-3	TGTGCCAGCAGAGGGAATGGAAACACCATATATTTT	CASRGNGNTIYF
TRBV4-1	NA	TRBD2	TRBJ2-7	TGCGCCAGCAGCTTGACTAGCGGTGCCACTTTGCCCGAGCAGTACTTC	CASSLTSGATLPEQYF
TRBV5-6	NA	TRBD1	TRBJ1-2	TGTGCCAGCAGCTTGGATAGACAGGGGGTTAGCTACACCTTC	CASSLDRQGVSYTF
TRBV5-1	few	TRBD2	TRBJ2-1	TGCGCCAGCAGCTGGACTACTAGCGGGGACAATGAGCAGTTCTTC	CASSWTTSGDNEQFF
TRBV15	few	NA	TRBJ2-1	TGTGCCACCAGCAGAGGAATGGGCAGGGGCAATGAGCAGTTCTTC	CATSRGMGRGNEQFF
TRBV28	NA	NA	TRBJ2-1	TGTGCCAGCAGGTCAGGGGCCGGGCCCTTCCAAACCAATGAGCAGTTCTTC	CASRSGAGPFQTNEQFF
TRBV5-4	NA	TRBD1	TRBJ1-5	TGTGCCAGCAGCCCCGGACAGGGAAGCAGTCAGCCCCAGCATTTT	CASSPGQGSSQPQHF
TRBV30	NA	NA	TRBJ1-5	TGTGCCTGGAGTCCCCAGGGAGGCCAGCCCCAGCATTTT	CAWSPQGGQPQHF
TRBV6-5	NA	NA	TRBJ1-2	TGTGCCAGCAGAGGGAGGACTGCGTATGGCTACACCTTC	CASRGRTAYGYTF
TRBV14	few	NA	TRBJ2-4	TGTGCCAGCAGCCAAGAAAGGACAGTCGCGTACTTC	CASSQERTVAYF
TRBV19	few	NA	TRBJ2-7	TGTGCCAGTAGTATAGGACAGTCCGAGCAGTACTTC	CASSIGQSEQYF
TRBV2	few	TRBD1	TRBJ2-1	TGTGCCAGCAGTCAGGACAGGGGGAACAATGAGCAGTTCTTC	CASSQDRGNNEQFF
TRBV18	few	NA	TRBJ2-3	TGTGCCAGCTCACCACCTGTTGGAGATACGCAGTATTTT	CASSPPVGDTQYF
TRBV18	NA	NA	TRBJ2-5	TGTGCCAGCTCAGCGTACCAAGAGACCCAGTACTTC	CASSAYQETQYF
TRBV4-1	NA	TRBD1	TRBJ1-5	TGCGCCAGCAGCCATGACAGGGGTCCTAGCAATCAGCCCCAGCATTTT	CASSHDRGPSNQPQHF
TRBV9	NA	NA	TRBJ1-1	TGTGCCAGCAGCGTTTTCAGTGAGAACACTGAAGCTTTCTTT	CASSVFSENTEAFF
TRBV28	few	NA	TRBJ2-7	TGTGCCAGCAGTCCTACGGGAACATCGTATAGCCGCTACGAGCAGTACTTC	CASSPTGTSYSRYEQYF
TRBV19	few	NA	TRBJ2-7	TGTGCCAGTAGTATGCGTCGACTCGACTACGAGCAGTACTTC	CASSMRRLDYEQYF
TRBV4-1	few	TRBD1	TRBJ2-7	TGCGCCAGCAGCCCACCCGCGCAGGGGGTCGCCGAGCAGTACTTC	CASSPPAQGVAEQYF
TRBV7-9	few	TRBD1	TRBJ2-3	TGTGCCAGCAGCTCCGGGACAGGGGGCACAGATACGCAGTATTTT	CASSSGTGGTDTQYF
TRBV10-3	few	NA	TRBJ1-5	TGTGCCATCCAGAAAGGGCGCAATCAGCCCCAGCATTTT	CAIQKGRNQPQHF
TRBV28	NA	NA	TRBJ1-5	TGTGCCAGCAGCTCCGCCCAAGGGAGCAATCAGCCCCAGCATTTT	CASSSAQGSNQPQHF
TRBV7-9	few	NA	TRBJ1-2	TGTGCCAGCAGCCTAACGAGTGAATCCTTC	CASSLTSESF